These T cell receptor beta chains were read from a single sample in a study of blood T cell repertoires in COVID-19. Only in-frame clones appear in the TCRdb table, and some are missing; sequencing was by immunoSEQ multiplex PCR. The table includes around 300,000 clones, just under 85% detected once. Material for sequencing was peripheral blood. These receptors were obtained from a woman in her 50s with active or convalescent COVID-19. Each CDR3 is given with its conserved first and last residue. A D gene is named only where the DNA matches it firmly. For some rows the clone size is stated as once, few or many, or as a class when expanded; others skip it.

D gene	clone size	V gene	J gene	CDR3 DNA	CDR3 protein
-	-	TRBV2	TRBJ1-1	TGTGCCAGCTCCAGAGTGGGGGGAATGAACACTGAAGCTTTCTTT	CASSRVGGMNTEAFF
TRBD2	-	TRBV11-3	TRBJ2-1	TGTGCCAGCAGCCTGGGGACTAGCGGGAGGCACAGCTCCTACAATGAGCAGTTCTTC	CASSLGTSGRHSSYNEQFF
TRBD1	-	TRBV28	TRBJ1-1	TGTGCCAGCACCGAGACAGGGGTAATGAACACTGAAGCTTTCTTT	CASTETGVMNTEAFF
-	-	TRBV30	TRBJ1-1	TGTGCCTGGAGTGTGTCAGGGGTTACTGAAGCTTTCTTT	CAWSVSGVTEAFF
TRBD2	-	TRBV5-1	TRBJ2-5	TGCGCCAGCAGCTGGGGACTAGCGGGAATGGAGACCCAGTACTTC	CASSWGLAGMETQYF
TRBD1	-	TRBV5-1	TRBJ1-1	TGCGCCAGCAGCCAGACAGGGAGGACTGAAGCTTTCTTT	CASSQTGRTEAFF
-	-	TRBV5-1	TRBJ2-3	TGCGCCAGCAGCTTGGTGGGGGGAGTTATCACAGATACGCAGTATTTT	CASSLVGGVITDTQYF
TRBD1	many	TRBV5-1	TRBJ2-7	TGCGCCAGCAGACCCAGACAGGGACCCTACGAGCAGTACTTC	CASRPRQGPYEQYF
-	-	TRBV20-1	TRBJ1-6	TGCAGTGCTAGTCTTCAGGGTTCGTCTAATTCACCCCTCCACTTT	CSASLQGSSNSPLHF
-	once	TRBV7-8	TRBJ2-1	TGTGCCAGCAGCTACCGGGGAATGTGGAACAATGAGCAGTTCTTC	CASSYRGMWNNEQFF
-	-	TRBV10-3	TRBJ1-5	TGTGCCATCAGTGAGGCGGGGGGATTCCAGCCCCAGCATTTT	CAISEAGGFQPQHF
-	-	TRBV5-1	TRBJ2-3	TGCGCCAGCAGCTCCTGGAGTACTGGCGGCCCCACAGATACGCAGTATTTT	CASSSWSTGGPTDTQYF
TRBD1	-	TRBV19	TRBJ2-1	TGTGCCAGTAGTACGGGCGTGGGACAGGCCTACAATGAGCAGTTCTTC	CASSTGVGQAYNEQFF
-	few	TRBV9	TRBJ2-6	TGTGCCAGCAGCGCAAACCCGACAGAAGGCAACGTCCTGACTTTC	CASSANPTEGNVLTF
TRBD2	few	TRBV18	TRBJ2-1	TGTGCCAGCTCAGGACCTAGCGGGACCCTCGGGGATGAGCAGTTCTTC	CASSGPSGTLGDEQFF
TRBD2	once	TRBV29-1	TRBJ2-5	TGCAGCGCGGGCGGGCTGGGACTAGCGGGAAGTGAGACCCAGTACTTC	CSAGGLGLAGSETQYF
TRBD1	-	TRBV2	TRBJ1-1	TGTGCCAGCAGCATAAGAGGGGGCGGGTACACTGAAGCTTTCTTT	CASSIRGGGYTEAFF
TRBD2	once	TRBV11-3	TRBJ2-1	TGTGCCAGCAGCTTAGATCGCGGGCTAGCGGGAGGAAATGAGCAGTTCTTC	CASSLDRGLAGGNEQFF
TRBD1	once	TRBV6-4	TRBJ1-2	TGTGCCAGCAGTGGGTCCACAGGGGCCTACACCTTC	CASSGSTGAYTF
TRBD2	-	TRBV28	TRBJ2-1	TGTGCCAGCAGACTTCCGAGCGGGAGCTACAATGAGCAGTTCTTC	CASRLPSGSYNEQFF
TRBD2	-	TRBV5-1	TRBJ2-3	TGCGCCAGCAGCCCTCCGAGGGGACTAGCGGGAGAGGATACGCAGTATTTT	CASSPPRGLAGEDTQYF
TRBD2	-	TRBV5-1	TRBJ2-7	TGCGCCAGCAGTAAGAGCGGGAGTTCTCACGAGCAGTACTTC	CASSKSGSSHEQYF
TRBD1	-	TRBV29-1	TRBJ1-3	TGCAGCGCTGGGGGACAGGGCTACAACTCTGGAAACACCATATATTTT	CSAGGQGYNSGNTIYF
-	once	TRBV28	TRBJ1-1	TGTGCCAGCAGTTTAAGGGGACACTGGAACACTGAAGCTTTCTTT	CASSLRGHWNTEAFF
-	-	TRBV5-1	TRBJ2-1	TGCGCCAGCAGCTGGCTAGCTGTCAATGAGCAGTTCTTC	CASSWLAVNEQFF
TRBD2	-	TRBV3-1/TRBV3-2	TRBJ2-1	TGTGCCAGCAGCCTCCTCACTAGCGGGAGTGGAAATGAGCAGTTCTTC	CASSLLTSGSGNEQFF
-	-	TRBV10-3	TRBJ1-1	TGTGCCATCAGTGACCAGTCCAGGTCCGCGGGCACTGAAGCTTTCTTT	CAISDQSRSAGTEAFF
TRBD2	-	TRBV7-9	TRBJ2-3	TGTGCCAGCAGCTCCTGGACTAGCGGTTCAGATACGCAGTATTTT	CASSSWTSGSDTQYF
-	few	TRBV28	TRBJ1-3	TGTGCCAGCAGTTCGGTCTCAGGGTCGGGAAACACCATATATTTT	CASSSVSGSGNTIYF
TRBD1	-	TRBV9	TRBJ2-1	TGTGCCAGCAGCGTAGTGGACAGGGCTTACAATGAGCAGTTCTTC	CASSVVDRAYNEQFF
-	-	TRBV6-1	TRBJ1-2	TGTGCCAGCAGTGAAGAGGCGGTGAACTATGGCTACACCTTC	CASSEEAVNYGYTF
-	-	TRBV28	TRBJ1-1	TGTGCCAGCAAGGCAGGGTTCAACACTGAAGCTTTCTTT	CASKAGFNTEAFF
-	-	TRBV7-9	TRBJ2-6	TGTGCCAGCAGGTCCGGGACTGCTTACTCTGGGGCCAACGTCCTGACTTTC	CASRSGTAYSGANVLTF
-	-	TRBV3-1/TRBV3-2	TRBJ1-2	TGTGCCAGCAGCGTTACAGGGACGTCTGGCTACACCTTC	CASSVTGTSGYTF
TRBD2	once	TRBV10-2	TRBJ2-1	TGCGCCACCTCCTTGGCGGGAGGCCAGGAATTCTTC	CATSLAGGQEFF
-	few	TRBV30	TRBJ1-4	TGTGCCTGGAGTCCAGCGAATGAAAAACTGTTTTTT	CAWSPANEKLFF
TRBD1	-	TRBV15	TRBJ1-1	TGTGCCACCAGCATAGGACAGGGTGGGACTGAAGCTTTCTTT	CATSIGQGGTEAFF
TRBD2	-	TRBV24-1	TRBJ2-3	TGTGCCACCAGTGGTACTAGCGGACCAGATACGCAGTATTTT	CATSGTSGPDTQYF
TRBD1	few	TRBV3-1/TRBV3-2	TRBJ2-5	TGTGCCAGCAGCCAAGGACAGGGGCTTTCGGGGGAAGAGACCCAGTACTTC	CASSQGQGLSGEETQYF
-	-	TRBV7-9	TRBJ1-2	TGTGCCAGCAGCGCGGGTCCAAGCTATGGCTACACCTTC	CASSAGPSYGYTF
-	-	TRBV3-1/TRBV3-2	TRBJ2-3	TGTGCCAGCAGCCAAGATGACGGGAGAGGAGCAGATACGCAGTATTTT	CASSQDDGRGADTQYF